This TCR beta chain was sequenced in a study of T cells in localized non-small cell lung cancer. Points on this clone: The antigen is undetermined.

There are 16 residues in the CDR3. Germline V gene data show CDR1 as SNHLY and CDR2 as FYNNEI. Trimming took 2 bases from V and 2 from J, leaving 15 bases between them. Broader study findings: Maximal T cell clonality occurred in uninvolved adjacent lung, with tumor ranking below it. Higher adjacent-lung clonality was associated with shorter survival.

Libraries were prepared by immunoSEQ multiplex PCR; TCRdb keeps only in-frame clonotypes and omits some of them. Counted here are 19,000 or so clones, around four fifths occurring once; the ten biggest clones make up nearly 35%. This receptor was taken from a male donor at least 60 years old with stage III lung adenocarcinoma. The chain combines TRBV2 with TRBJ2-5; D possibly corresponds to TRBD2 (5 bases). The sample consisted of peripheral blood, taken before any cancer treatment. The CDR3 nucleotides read TGTGCCAGCAGTGAAAGAGCGGCGACCCTTCAAGAGACCCAGTACTTC. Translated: CASSERAATLQETQYF.